This TCR beta chain was captured in a study of T cells in Graves' hyperthyroidism and ophthalmopathy. This clonotype was detected ten times or more. V dropped 7 bases and J dropped 0 bases, with 10 bases sitting between them. The CDR3 is 14 residues long. Germline V gives CDR1 SGHRS, CDR2 YFSETQ. Exclusion criteria comprised uncontrolled infection, other autoimmune disease, pregnancy or lactation. The TCR beta CDR3 regions underwent amplification using RNA transcripts as the source. The HTBI primer set was used in a first-round RT-PCR of the TCR CDR3. Each CDR3 protein gets one entry after TCRdb re-called the multiplex PCR reads with MiXCR. The sample gives about 500,000 distinct CDR3 sequences, 46% of which show up once; approximately 44% is in the top ten.

Sequenced: peripheral blood or thyroid tissue (not recorded which). The chain couples TRBV5-1 to TRBJ2-2; D assignment may be TRBD1 or TRBD2 (5 bases each). The receptor was isolated from an adult woman with Graves' disease, either hyperthyroidism or ophthalmopathy (not recorded which). The CDR3 DNA follows: TGCGCCAGCTTCGAGGGACCGAACACCGGGGAGCTGTTTTTT. It yields the protein CASFEGPNTGELFF.